This TCR beta chain was sequenced in a study of control samples from healthy donors and cancer patients. Profiling relied on immunoSEQ multiplex PCR, and the TCRdb table lists in-frame clones only, not all of them. The sample carries roughly 55,000 clones, roughly 90% recorded once. The germline V gene has CDR1 SGHTA and CDR2 FQGNSA. CDR3 length: 14 amino acids. V shed 2 bases and J shed 5 bases, with 13 bases lying between them. This clonotype was sampled from a man aged 35-49 years with colorectal cancer. The chain employs TRBV7-2 and TRBJ2-7; D call uncertain. Sequenced sample: PBMCs. The CDR3 nucleotides read TGTGCCAGCAGCTTAACGGTACGGGTCGACGAGCAGTACTTC. Its translation is CASSLTVRVDEQYF. Full variable domain (missing parts from reference TRBV7-2 and TRBJ2-7): GAGVSQSPSNKVTEKGKDVELRCDPISGHTALYWYRQSLGQGLEFLIYFQGNSAPDKSGLPSDRFSAERTGGSVSTLTIQRTQQEDSAVYLCASSLTVRVDEQYFGPGTRLTVT.